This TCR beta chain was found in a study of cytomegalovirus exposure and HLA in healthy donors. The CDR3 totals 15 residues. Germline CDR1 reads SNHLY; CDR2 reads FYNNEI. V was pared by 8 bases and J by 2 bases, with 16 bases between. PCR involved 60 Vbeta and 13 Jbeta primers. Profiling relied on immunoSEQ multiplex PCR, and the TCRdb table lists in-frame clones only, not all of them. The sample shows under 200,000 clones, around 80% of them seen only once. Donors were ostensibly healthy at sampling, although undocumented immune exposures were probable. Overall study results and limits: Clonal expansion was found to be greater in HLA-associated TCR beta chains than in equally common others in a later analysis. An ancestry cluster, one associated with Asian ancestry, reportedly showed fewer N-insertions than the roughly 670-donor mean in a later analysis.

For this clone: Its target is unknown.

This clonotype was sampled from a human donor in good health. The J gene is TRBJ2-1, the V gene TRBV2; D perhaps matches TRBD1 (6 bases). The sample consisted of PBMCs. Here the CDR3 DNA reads TGTGCCAGCCGCCTAAACAGGGCCACCTACAATGAGCAGTTCTTC. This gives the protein CASRLNRATYNEQFF. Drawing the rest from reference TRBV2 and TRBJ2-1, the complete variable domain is EPEVTQTPSHQVTQMGQEVILRCVPISNHLYFYWYRQILGQKVEFLVSFYNNEISEKSEIFDDQFSVERPDGSNFTLKIRSTKLEDSAMYFCASRLNRATYNEQFFGPGTRLTVL.